The 16 T cell receptor beta chains presented below share a single source sample, sequenced in a study of OX40 agonist ivuxolimab in advanced cancers. The protocol was immunoSEQ multiplex PCR, while the TCRdb copy is restricted to in-frame clones and leaves out a portion. The profile shows some 58,000 clones, around 90% of them singletons. The sample was CD4+ or CD8+ T cells sorted from blood, taken in a trial of the OX40 agonist ivuxolimab. Receptor source: an adult with an advanced solid tumor such as melanoma, head and neck, liver or kidney cancer.

This chain uses TRBV2 with TRBJ1-4, with a weak D call TRBD1 (5 bases). The CDR3 contains 15 residues. Trimming pared 8 bases from V and 5 bases from J, leaving 18 bases between. Germline lookup yields CDR1 SNHLY and CDR2 FYNNEI. CDR3 region: CASEISGTENEKLFF. DNA of the CDR3: TGTGCCAGCGAAATTTCCGGGACGGAGAATGAAAAACTGTTTTTT.

This sequence joins TRBV7-3 and TRBJ2-1; 9 bases map to TRBD2. The CDR3 sequence is 16 residues long. With 5 bases clipped from V and 2 bases from J, the junction kept 7 bases outside the gene matches. Germline V gene data show CDR1 as SGHTA and CDR2 as FQGTGA. CDR3 sequence (DNA): TGTGCCAGCAGCGTCCTAGCGGGGTCCACCTACAATGAGCAGTTCTTC. Protein sequence: CASSVLAGSTYNEQFF.

The chain recombines TRBV28 with TRBJ1-2; perhaps TRBD1 as D (6 bases). Germline CDR1 is MDHEN and CDR2 is SYDVKM. The CDR3 runs to 13 residues. The V end lost 2 bases, the J end lost 7 bases, and 11 bases lay between the germline ends. The CDR3 DNA follows: TGTGCCAGCAGTTTAGAGGTACAGGGTGGCTACACCTTC. Its translation: CASSLEVQGGYTF.

This rearrangement joins TRBV11-2 to TRBJ2-1, with 8 bases fitting TRBD1. This CDR3 comprises 14 residues. From germline, CDR1 is SGHAT and CDR2 FQNNGV. Losses at the gene ends were 5 bases for V and 10 bases for J; bases not matched to a gene: 10. The CDR3 region has the DNA TGTGCCAGCAGCGAGAGGACAGGGATAGGGGAGCAGTTCTTC. As protein: CASSERTGIGEQFF.

The genes are TRBV28 and TRBJ1-6; D gene ambiguous. CDR1 and CDR2 (germline): MDHEN, SYDVKM. Trimming removed 6 bases at V and 7 bases at J, with 13 bases between. The CDR3 consists of 14 residues. The CDR3 sequence is CASSSTQWNSPLHF. The DNA for the CDR3 is TGTGCCAGCAGCTCAACTCAATGGAATTCACCCCTCCACTTT.

This chain uses TRBV5-6 with TRBJ2-5; TRBD2 matches 10 bases. The CDR3 runs to 19 residues. CDR1 is SGHDT, CDR2 YYEEEE, per germline. The V segment lost 1 base and the J segment 1 base; nucleotides outside the gene matches: 13. CDR3 nucleotides: TGTGCCAGCAGCTTGTCGGGACAGGCGATAGCGGGAGGCCAAGAGACCCAGTACTTC. This translates into CASSLSGQAIAGGQETQYF.

The rearrangement uses TRBV6-5 and TRBJ2-1; a weak D match, TRBD1 (5 bases). The germline V and J ends were trimmed by 5 bases and 4 bases, with 9 bases remaining between them. This CDR3 region has 13 residues. Germline-derived CDR1 and CDR2 are MNHEY and SVGAGI. This CDR3 reads CASSDRMYNEQFF. CDR3 coding DNA: TGTGCCAGCAGTGACAGAATGTACAATGAGCAGTTCTTC.

This clone was observed a single time. This chain links TRBV15 with TRBJ1-1; D unresolved. There are 14 residues in the CDR3. CDR1 and CDR2 from the germline V gene are LNHNV and YYDKDF (reference sequence). With 0 bases removed from V and 5 bases from J, the gap between germline ends came to 10 bases. CDR3 coding DNA: TGTGCCACCAGCAGAGATCTGGCGGGGACTGAAGCTTTCTTT. This sequence encodes CATSRDLAGTEAFF.

V and J are TRBV19 and TRBJ1-1; D remains unclear. CDR1 and CDR2 (germline): LNHDA, SQIVND (reference sequence). The V end was cut by 3 bases, the J end by 8 bases, with 7 bases between. This CDR3 has 11 residues. CDR3 amino acids: CASSIVGEAFF. Here the CDR3 DNA reads TGTGCCAGTAGTATTGTCGGGGAAGCTTTCTTT.

The CDR3, as DNA: TGTGCCAGCAGCCAAAGGACCGTAGGGACGGGACAGGGAAACGGCGAGCAGTACTTC. It yields the protein CASSQRTVGTGQGNGEQYF. The rearrangement joins TRBV7-6 to TRBJ2-7; TRBD1 agrees at 9 bases. CDR1 is SGHVS and CDR2 is FNYEAQ in the germline V gene. J lost 6 bases, V lost 5 bases, and 23 bases had no gene match. CDR3 length equals 19 residues.

The chain combines TRBV2 with TRBJ2-1; a possible D gene is TRBD2 (5 bases). This CDR3 region has 13 residues. V shed 6 bases and J shed 1 base, with 7 bases lying between them. CDR1 is SNHLY, CDR2 FYNNEI, per germline. In nucleotides, the CDR3 is TGTGCCAGCAGAGCGGCTTCCTACAATGAGCAGTTCTTC. Translation gives CASRAASYNEQFF.

This clone has only a few counts. This sequence joins TRBV2 and TRBJ2-3; D is possibly TRBD1 (6 bases). This CDR3 has 14 amino acids. The V gene lost 8 bases and the J gene lost 6 bases, with 18 bases spanning the gap. Germline CDR1 and CDR2: SNHLY and FYNNEI. Here the CDR3 DNA reads TGTGCCAGCGGGGGCAGGCTCCTTTGGGATACGCAGTATTTT. As protein: CASGGRLLWDTQYF.

The chain recombines TRBV25-1 with TRBJ2-5; maybe TRBD1 (6 bases). The V end lost 6 bases, the J end lost 1 base, and 12 bases lay between the germline ends. The germline V gene has CDR1 MGHDK and CDR2 SYGVNS. CDR3 length: 14 residues. CDR3 amino acids: CASRITGPQETQYF. CDR3 nucleotides: TGTGCCAGCAGAATAACAGGGCCCCAAGAGACCCAGTACTTC.

The CDR3 sequence is CASSLVDLDTIYF. CDR3 nucleotides: TGTGCCAGTAGTCTGGTCGACCTGGACACCATATATTTT. The rearrangement uses TRBV19 and TRBJ1-3; no reliable D call. Trimming removed 5 bases from V and 8 bases from J, with 13 bases in between. CDR1 is LNHDA and CDR2 is SQIVND in the germline V gene (reference sequence). The CDR3 is 13 residues long.

In its sample, this clone was seen once. The CDR3 sequence is CASSPGTSGVNEQFF. The DNA of the CDR3 is TGTGCCAGCAGTCCCGGGACTAGCGGGGTCAATGAGCAGTTCTTC. The chain links TRBV28 to TRBJ2-1; TRBD2 agrees at 13 bases. The germline gives CDR1 MDHEN, CDR2 SYDVKM. The CDR3 loop spans 15 amino acids. Germline trimming cut 5 bases from V and 6 bases from J; bases unmatched to any gene: 4.

The chain combines TRBV13 with TRBJ1-3, with unresolved D. Germline CDR1 is PRHDT and CDR2 is FYEKMQ (reference sequence). CDR3 length equals 13 residues. Deletions cut 1 base from V and 2 bases from J, with 3 bases between. CDR3: CASSLETGNTIYF. CDR3 DNA: TGTGCCAGCAGCTTAGAAACTGGAAACACCATATATTTT.